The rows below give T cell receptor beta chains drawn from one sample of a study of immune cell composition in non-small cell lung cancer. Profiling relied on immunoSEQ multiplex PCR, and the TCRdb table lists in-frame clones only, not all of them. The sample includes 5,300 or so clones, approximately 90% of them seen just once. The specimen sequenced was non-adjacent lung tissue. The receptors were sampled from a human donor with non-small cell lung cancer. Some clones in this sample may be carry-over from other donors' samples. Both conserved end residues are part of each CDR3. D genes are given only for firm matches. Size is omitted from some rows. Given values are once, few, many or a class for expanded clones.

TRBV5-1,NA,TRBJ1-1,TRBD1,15,TGCGCCAGCAGCCCCAGCTCCGGGACAGGTTACCAGGCTTTCTTT,CASSPSSGTGYQAFF
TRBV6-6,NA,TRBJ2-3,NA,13,TGTGCCAGCAGTTACTCTATCACAGATACGCAGTATTTT,CASSYSITDTQYF
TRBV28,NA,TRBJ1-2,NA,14,TGTGCCAGCAGTTTAACGGGCAGGGTCTATGGCTACACCTTC,CASSLTGRVYGYTF
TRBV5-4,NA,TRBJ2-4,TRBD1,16,TGTGCCAGCAGCTCAGGGGGCGCTTCGGCCAAAAACATTCAGTACTTC,CASSSGGASAKNIQYF
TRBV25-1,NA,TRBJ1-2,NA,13,TGTGCCAGCAGTCGAGGAACTAACTATGGCTACACCTTC,CASSRGTNYGYTF
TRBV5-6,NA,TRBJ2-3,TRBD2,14,TGTGCCAGCAGCTTGGGGACTAGCGGGGGCAGGGGGTATTTT,CASSLGTSGGRGYF
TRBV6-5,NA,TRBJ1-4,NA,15,TGTGCCAGCAGACAACGGAGGGGAGGGTTAGAAAAACTGTTTTTT,CASRQRRGGLEKLFF
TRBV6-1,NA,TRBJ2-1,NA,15,TGTGCCAGCAGTGATCTCCGCGGCGACTACAATGAGCAGTTCTTC,CASSDLRGDYNEQFF
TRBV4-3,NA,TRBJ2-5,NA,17,TGCGCCAGCAGCCGCTCCTATTCCGGGGTAAGGCGTGAGACCCAGTACTTC,CASSRSYSGVRRETQYF
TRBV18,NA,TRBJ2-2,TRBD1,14,TGTGCCAGCTCACCAAACACAGGGGCCGGGGAGCTGTTTTTT,CASSPNTGAGELFF
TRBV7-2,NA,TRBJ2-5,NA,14,TGTGCCAGCAGCTCAGGAGGGGCTTTGGAGACCCAGTACTTC,CASSSGGALETQYF
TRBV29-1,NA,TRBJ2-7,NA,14,TGCAGCGTTGCCCCCGCGGGGCTAGTCTACGAGCAGTACTTC,CSVAPAGLVYEQYF
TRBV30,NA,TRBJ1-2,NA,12,TGTGCCTGGAGTTTAGGGGGGGATGGCTACACCTTC,CAWSLGGDGYTF
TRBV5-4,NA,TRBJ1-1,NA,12,TGTGCCGCGGCGTGGGGGGGCACTGAAGCTTTCTTT,CAAAWGGTEAFF
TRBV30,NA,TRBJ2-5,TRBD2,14,TGTGCCTGGGGTAGCGGGAGATCAATGGAGACCCAGTACTTC,CAWGSGRSMETQYF
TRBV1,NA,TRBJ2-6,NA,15,TGCACCAGCAGAGCTATTAAAAGTCGGGCCAACGTCCTGACTTTC,CTSRAIKSRANVLTF
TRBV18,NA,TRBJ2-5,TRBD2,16,TGTGCCAGCTCACCACCGGGAAGAGCGGGAGTAGAGACCCAGTACTTC,CASSPPGRAGVETQYF
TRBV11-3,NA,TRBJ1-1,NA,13,TGTGCCAGCAGCTTGTTTGCCAGGGTAGTAGCTTTCTTT,CASSLFARVVAFF
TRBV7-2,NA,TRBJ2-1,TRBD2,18,TGTGCCAGCAGCTTAGAGGGGACTAGCGGGAGATTCTACAATGAGCAGTTCTTC,CASSLEGTSGRFYNEQFF
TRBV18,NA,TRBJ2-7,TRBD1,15,TGTGCCAGCTCACCTCAACAGGGGTCCACCTACGAGCAGTACTTC,CASSPQQGSTYEQYF
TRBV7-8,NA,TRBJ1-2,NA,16,TGTGCCAGCAGCTTAGGAGGGGGGGGCGCCGGCTATGGCTACACCTTC,CASSLGGGGAGYGYTF
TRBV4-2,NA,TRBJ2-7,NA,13,TGTGCCAGCAGCCAAGTCGTGCAGGGGGAGCAGTACTTC,CASSQVVQGEQYF
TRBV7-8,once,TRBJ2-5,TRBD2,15,TGTGCCAGCCTCGGACTAGCGGGAACCTCGGAGACCCAGTACTTC,CASLGLAGTSETQYF
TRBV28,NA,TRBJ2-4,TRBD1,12,TGTGCCAGCAGTCTAGACAGGGGCATTCAGTACTTC,CASSLDRGIQYF
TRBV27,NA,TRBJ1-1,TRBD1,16,TGTGCCAGCAGTTTATTTGGGACAGGGGGAGACACTGAAGCTTTCTTT,CASSLFGTGGDTEAFF
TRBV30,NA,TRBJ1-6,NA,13,TGTGCCTGTTCGGGGGAATATAATTCACCCCTCCACTTT,CACSGEYNSPLHF
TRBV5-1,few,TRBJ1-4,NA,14,TGCGCCAGCAGCTCCGGACAACAGTTTGAAAAACTGTTTTTT,CASSSGQQFEKLFF
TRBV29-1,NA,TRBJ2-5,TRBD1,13,TGCAGCGGCCACCGGGACAGGGAGGGAGAGGATTACTTC,CSGHRDREGEDYF
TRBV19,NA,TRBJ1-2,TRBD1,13,TGTGCCAGTAGTTTCGACAGGGCGTTGGGCTACACCTTC,CASSFDRALGYTF
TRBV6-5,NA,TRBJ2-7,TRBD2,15,TGTGCCAGCAGTTACTCCACTAGCGGGACCTACGAGCAGTACTTC,CASSYSTSGTYEQYF
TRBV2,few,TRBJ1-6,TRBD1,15,TGTGCCAGCACCGGGGGGACAGGGGGGAATTCACCCCTCCACTTT,CASTGGTGGNSPLHF
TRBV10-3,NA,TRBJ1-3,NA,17,TGTGCCATCAGTGGAGGACAGCACCTCTACTCTGGAAACACCATATATTTT,CAISGGQHLYSGNTIYF
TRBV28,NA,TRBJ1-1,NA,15,TGTGCCAGCAGTTTCCCAATCGGGACAAACACTGAAGCTTTCTTT,CASSFPIGTNTEAFF
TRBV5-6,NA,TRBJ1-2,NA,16,TGTGCCAGCAGCTTGAGTCTCTCAACAGGGAGAGACGGCTACACCTTC,CASSLSLSTGRDGYTF
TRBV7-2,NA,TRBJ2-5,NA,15,TGTGCCAGCAGCCGAGGTGACCCGGGGCAAGAGACCCAGTACTTC,CASSRGDPGQETQYF
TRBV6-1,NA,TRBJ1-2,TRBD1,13,TGTGCCAGCAGTCAACAGGGGGGCGATGGCTACACCTTC,CASSQQGGDGYTF
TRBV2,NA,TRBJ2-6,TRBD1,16,TGTGCCAGCAAATCGGGACAGGGGAAGGGGGCCAACGTCCTGACTTTC,CASKSGQGKGANVLTF
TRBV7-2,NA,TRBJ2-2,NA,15,TGTGCCAGCAGCTTAAATCCAGGGAACACCGGGGAGCTGTTTTTT,CASSLNPGNTGELFF
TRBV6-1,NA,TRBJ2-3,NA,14,TGTGCCAGCAGACAGGGAAGGGAGACAGATACGCAGTATTTT,CASRQGRETDTQYF
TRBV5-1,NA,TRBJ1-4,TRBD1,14,TGCGCCAGCAGGGGGGACAGATCTAATGAAAAACTGTTTTTT,CASRGDRSNEKLFF
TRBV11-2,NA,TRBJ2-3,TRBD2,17,TGTGCCAGCAGCTTAGGCACCGGGACTAAGAGCACAGATACGCAGTATTTT,CASSLGTGTKSTDTQYF
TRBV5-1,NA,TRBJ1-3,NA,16,TGCGCCAGCAGCTTGGGTGGGCCGTACTCTGGAAACACCATATATTTT,CASSLGGPYSGNTIYF
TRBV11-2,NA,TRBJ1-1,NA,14,TGTGCCAGCAGCTCAGACTCAGGGTTGATTGAAGCTTTCTTT,CASSSDSGLIEAFF
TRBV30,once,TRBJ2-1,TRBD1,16,TGTGCCTGGAGTGCCCCAGGGGGCATTTCCTACAATGAGCAGTTCTTC,CAWSAPGGISYNEQFF
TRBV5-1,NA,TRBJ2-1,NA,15,TGCGCCAGCTCCTTAGGTGGGAGTACCTACAATGAGCAGTTCTTC,CASSLGGSTYNEQFF
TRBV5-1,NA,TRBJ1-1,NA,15,TGCGCCAGCAGCGGGGGGACGGGCTTTAACACTGAAGCTTTCTTT,CASSGGTGFNTEAFF
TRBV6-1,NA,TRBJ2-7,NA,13,TGTGCCAGCAGTCCCACCGACTTTTACGAGCAGTACTTC,CASSPTDFYEQYF
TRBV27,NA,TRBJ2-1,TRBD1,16,TGTGCCAGCAGTTTTACAGGGGGGTTCGGCTACAATGAGCAGTTCTTC,CASSFTGGFGYNEQFF
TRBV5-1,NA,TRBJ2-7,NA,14,TGCGCCAGCAGCCCCGTGAGCGGCCTGGGTGAGCAGTACTTC,CASSPVSGLGEQYF
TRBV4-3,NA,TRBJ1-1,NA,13,TGCGCCAGCAGCCAGTACATGAACACTGAAGCTTTCTTT,CASSQYMNTEAFF
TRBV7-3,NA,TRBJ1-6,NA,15,TGTGCCAGCAGCAAAAACGGGGGGGCTAATTCACCCCTCCACTTT,CASSKNGGANSPLHF
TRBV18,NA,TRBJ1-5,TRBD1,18,TGTGCCAGCTCACCACTTAACAGGGGAGCAGGGCTTCTAAGTTCTCAGCATTTT,CASSPLNRGAGLLSSQHF
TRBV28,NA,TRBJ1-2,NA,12,TGTGCCAGCAGTTTATCGGGGAGCGGCTACACCTTC,CASSLSGSGYTF